The next 22 T cell receptor beta chains were all read from a single sample in a study of blood T cells in healthy people across ages. A second PCR, run for about 6 to 12 cycles, used a sample-barcoded 5' primer plus a J-beta primer mix. TCRdb analysed the 5' RACE reads with MiXCR anew, one entry per CDR3 protein. The data hold approximately 900,000 distinct CDR3 sequences, with roughly 50% observed a single time. Sequencing was performed on blood. The receptors stem from a man aged 25-40 years in good health.

This clonotype has a handful of counts. The chain uses TRBV9 and TRBJ2-1, with TRBD2 as a possible D gene (6 bases). Germline V gives CDR1 SGDLS, CDR2 YYNGEE. V was cut by 3 bases and J by 7 bases, with 11 bases left in between. The CDR3 contains 13 residues. CDR3 sequence: CASSGGVLNEQFF. CDR3 DNA sequence: TGTGCCAGCAGCGGGGGGGTTTTGAATGAGCAGTTCTTC.

The chain is built from TRBV10-3 and TRBJ2-7, with TRBD1 matching 9 bases. CDR1 ENHRY and CDR2 SYGVKD come from the germline V gene. The CDR3 consists of 16 residues. V lost 11 bases to trimming and J lost 0 bases; unmatched junction nucleotides: 14. This CDR3 reads CAVRDRAGPGSYEQYF. In DNA form, the CDR3 reads TGTGCCGTTAGGGACAGGGCCGGGCCTGGCTCCTACGAGCAGTACTTC.

The rearrangement uses TRBV7-9 and TRBJ2-1, with D hard to call. V was cut by 4 bases and J by 8 bases, with 9 bases left in between. Germline loops: CDR1 SEHNR, CDR2 FQNEAQ (reference sequence). The CDR3 consists of 12 residues. CDR3 loop: CASSSGLDEQFF. CDR3 bases: TGTGCCAGCAGCTCTGGGTTGGATGAGCAGTTCTTC.

As for this clonotype: One end of the junction varies from germline; a read error may be responsible. The rearrangement links TRBV3-1 to TRBJ2-5, with 12 bases that match TRBD1. This CDR3 has 15 amino acids. Germline V gene lookup returns CDR1 LGHDT and CDR2 YNNKEL (reference sequence). The CDR3 here is CASSHGTGGKEIQYF. The CDR3 DNA sequence: TGTGCCAGCAGCCATGGGACAGGGGGCAAAGAGATCCAGTACTTC.

The J gene is TRBJ2-1, the V gene TRBV20-1, with TRBD1 identical over 8 bases. The length of the CDR3 is 12 residues. Germline values: CDR1 DFQATT, CDR2 SNEGSKA (reference sequence). With 8 bases clipped from V and 8 bases from J, the junction kept 8 bases outside the gene matches. CDR3 DNA: TGCAGTCCCGGGACAGGAAAGTATGAGCAGTTCTTC. Residues: CSPGTGKYEQFF.

The chain links TRBV3-1 to TRBJ2-5; D assignment may be TRBD1 or TRBD2 (6 bases each). Trimming shortened V by 5 bases and J by 3 bases, and 16 bases separated the two germline ends. The CDR3 totals 15 residues. Germline CDR1 LGHDT, CDR2 YNNKEL (reference sequence). This CDR3 reads CASSAGGLREETQYF. CDR3 coding DNA: TGTGCCAGCAGCGCTGGGGGGCTCAGGGAAGAGACCCAGTACTTC.

This clonotype was observed a handful of times. The J gene is TRBJ2-5, the V gene TRBV29-1, with 11 bases identical to TRBD2. The V gene's germline CDR1 is SQVTM and CDR2 ANQGSEA. With 7 bases clipped from V and 4 bases from J, the junction kept 2 bases outside the gene matches. The CDR3 is made up of 12 amino acids. CDR3 protein: CSGGTSGETQYF. In DNA, the CDR3 is TGCAGCGGTGGGACTAGCGGAGAGACCCAGTACTTC.

V usage is TRBV4-3 and J usage is TRBJ2-5; tentatively, D is TRBD2 (6 bases). The J call may not be correct, given that the DNA end is closer to TRBJ2-7. Per germline, CDR1 LGHNA and CDR2 YSLEER. The CDR3 runs 14 residues. The CDR3 DNA reads TGCGCCAGCAGCCGCCGACTAGAGCGGTACGAGCAGTACTTC. Amino acids: CASSRRLERYEQYF.

In regard to this clonotype: A much larger clone is a single base away; this may be a read error. The chain recombines TRBV7-8 with TRBJ2-7; D remains unclear. Looked up from germline, CDR1 is SGHVS and CDR2 is FQNEAQ. CDR3 length equals 13 residues. The CDR3 nucleotides are TGTGACAGCAGCCCCTTAGCTCACTACGAGCAGTACTTC. As protein: CDSSPLAHYEQYF.

The J gene is TRBJ1-1, the V gene TRBV27; 9 bases are a match to TRBD1. The V gene end was trimmed by 2 bases and the J gene end by 6 bases; junction bases not matched to a gene: 4. Germline V gives CDR1 MNHEY, CDR2 SMNVEV (reference sequence). There are 14 residues in the CDR3. The CDR3 DNA reads as TGTGCCAGCAGTTTACTGGGACAGGGTTCTGAAGCTTTCTTT. It codes for CASSLLGQGSEAFF.

V and J are TRBV7-9 and TRBJ1-2; no reliable D call. There are 13 residues in the CDR3. Trimming stripped 0 bases from V and 1 base from J, with 3 bases between. Looked up from germline, CDR1 is SEHNR and CDR2 is FQNEAQ (reference sequence). CDR3 amino acids: CASSLALNYGYTF. As DNA, the CDR3 is TGTGCCAGCAGCTTAGCGCTTAACTATGGCTACACCTTC.

This clonotype appeared a few times. The chain's CDR3 is CSASDRGRTYEQYF. The CDR3 DNA follows: TGCAGTGCCTCGGACAGGGGGCGTACGTACGAGCAGTACTTC. The genes are TRBV20-1 and TRBJ2-7; 11 bases align to TRBD1. V lost 6 bases, J lost 4 bases, and 8 bases stayed unmatched. The CDR3 covers 14 residues. Germline V gene sequence: CDR1 DFQATT, CDR2 SNEGSKA (reference sequence).

The genes are TRBV12-3 or TRBV12-4 and TRBJ2-3, with a weak D call TRBD2 (6 bases). The V gene lost 5 bases and the J gene lost 6 bases, with 21 bases spanning the gap. The CDR3 has 16 amino acids. The CDR3 bases are TGTGCCAGCAGTGAACAAAACCGAGCGGAGGGGGATACGCAGTATTTT. Amino acid sequence: CASSEQNRAEGDTQYF.

This clonotype was seen a handful of times. The V and J genes are TRBV28 and TRBJ2-1; 9 nucleotides line up with TRBD1. The CDR3 spans 16 residues. Germline-derived CDR1 and CDR2 are MDHEN and SYDVKM. With V trimmed by 2 bases and J by 7 bases, 9 bases remained unmatched. CDR3 sequence (DNA): TGTGCCAGCAGTTTACCCGTCGTACAGGGGGCGAATGAGCAGTTCTTC. It translates to CASSLPVVQGANEQFF.

This chain links TRBV30 with TRBJ2-1; 8 bases agree with TRBD2. The CDR3 extends over 11 amino acids. After removal of 3 bases from V and 12 bases from J, the junction contained 4 bases not matched to a gene. CDR1 GTSNPN and CDR2 SVGIG come from the germline V gene (reference sequence). CDR3 loop: CAWSQSGGQFF. The CDR3, as DNA: TGTGCCTGGAGCCAGAGCGGGGGGCAGTTCTTC.

A few counts support this clonotype. The CDR3 DNA sequence: TGTGCCAGCACCCTTAGAGTGGGGACCTACGAGCAGTACTTC. Translating gives CASTLRVGTYEQYF. V and J are TRBV7-9 and TRBJ2-7; D is unclear. The CDR3 has 14 residues. Germline CDR1 SEHNR, CDR2 FQNEAQ (reference sequence). Trimming shortened V by 7 bases and J by 2 bases, and 15 bases separated the two germline ends.

This clonotype showed up just a few times. A much more abundant neighbour one base away suggests this may be a read error. The chain has TRBV5-5 and TRBJ1-1; D gene ambiguous. Germline-derived CDR1 and CDR2 are SGHKS and YYEKEE (reference sequence). The ends were cut back, 0 bases at V and 0 bases at J, with 6 bases in the middle. The CDR3 loop spans 14 amino acids. The CDR3 DNA reads TGTGCCAGCAGCTTGGGACACCTGAACACTGAAGCTTTCTTT. Translated, it gives CASSLGHLNTEAFF.

The V call is TRBV2, the J call TRBJ2-2; D gene unclear. CDR1 and CDR2 (germline): SNHLY, FYNNEI. There are 15 residues in the CDR3. V was clipped by 6 bases and J by 1 base, with 12 bases between them. The DNA of the CDR3 is TGTGCCAGCAGGGCCTTTACGGGGAACACCGGGGAGCTGTTTTTT. It encodes CASRAFTGNTGELFF.

This clonotype turned up a few times. This chain uses TRBV20-1 with TRBJ1-1; D is uncertain. The CDR3 covers 14 residues. Germline loops: CDR1 DFQATT, CDR2 SNEGSKA (reference sequence). Trimming pared 3 bases from V and 0 bases from J, leaving 11 bases between. CDR3: CSASTRTLNTEAFF. CDR3 coding DNA: TGCAGTGCTAGCACCAGGACTCTGAACACTGAAGCTTTCTTT.

The CDR3 is CASSSLIAGGPNTGELFF. CDR3 in DNA: TGTGCCAGCAGCTCCCTCATAGCGGGGGGTCCGAACACCGGGGAGCTGTTTTTT. The chain is built from TRBV13 and TRBJ2-2, with 10 bases identical to TRBD2. V shed 4 bases, J shed 0 bases, and the junction held 8 bases outside the gene matches. CDR3 size: 18 residues. CDR1 is PRHDT, CDR2 FYEKMQ, per germline (reference sequence). The complete variable domain, with remaining parts taken from reference TRBV13 and TRBJ2-2, reads AAGVIQSPRHLIKEKRETATLKCYPIPRHDTVYWYQQGPGQDPQFLISFYEKMQSDKGSIPDRFSAQQFSDYHSELNMSSLELGDSALYFCASSSLIAGGPNTGELFFGEGSRLTVL.

On this clonotype: This sequence may be a read error, since a much larger clone differs from it by one base. The V gene is TRBV12-3 or TRBV12-4, the J gene TRBJ2-5; no definite D call. The CDR3 runs to 11 residues. V was cut by 6 bases and J by 11 bases, with 13 bases left in between. The CDR3 is CASSLPHEQYF. The CDR3 DNA reads TGTGCCAGCAGCCTCCCACATGAGCAGTACTTC.

The gene calls are TRBV12-3 or TRBV12-4 and TRBJ2-6; TRBD1 aligns across 10 bases. The CDR3 has 17 residues. The V segment lost 8 bases and the J segment 0 bases; nucleotides outside the gene matches: 7. The CDR3, as DNA: TGTGCCAGCGAGGGGACAGGGGAACTCTCTGGGGCCAACGTCCTGACTTTC. This gives the protein CASEGTGELSGANVLTF.